Listed below are T cell receptor beta chains from one sample, sequenced in a study of blood T cell repertoires in COVID-19. The table came from immunoSEQ multiplex PCR; TCRdb's copy has only in-frame clones and leaves some out. The data show some 220,000 clones, roughly 84% seen once. Sequenced: peripheral blood. The receptors here all came from a woman aged 30 to 39 who had recovered from COVID-19. Each CDR3 is given with its conserved first and last residue. Each record gives: clone size, D gene, J gene, V gene, CDR3 DNA, CDR3 protein. A D gene is named only where the DNA matches it firmly. The listing skips clone size in some rows; elsewhere it reads once, few, many or a size class.

abundance: .; d_gene: .; j_gene: TRBJ2-1; v_gene: TRBV30; CDR3nt: TGTGCCTGGAGTGTTTTGCGAGACTGGGACAATGAGCAGTTCTTC; CDR3aa: CAWSVLRDWDNEQFF
abundance: .; d_gene: TRBD2; j_gene: TRBJ2-3; v_gene: TRBV6-1; CDR3nt: TGTGCCAGCAGTGACGGGACTAGCGGTTCCCTCCAAGATACGCAGTATTTT; CDR3aa: CASSDGTSGSLQDTQYF
abundance: .; d_gene: TRBD1; j_gene: TRBJ2-7; v_gene: TRBV28; CDR3nt: TGTGCCAGCAGTTTCCGGGACAGGGCGGGGGAGCAGTACTTC; CDR3aa: CASSFRDRAGEQYF
abundance: .; d_gene: TRBD1; j_gene: TRBJ2-2; v_gene: TRBV2; CDR3nt: TGTGCCAGCAGCACCGGGACAGCGAACACCGGGGAGCTGTTTTTT; CDR3aa: CASSTGTANTGELFF
abundance: .; d_gene: TRBD2; j_gene: TRBJ2-7; v_gene: TRBV5-4; CDR3nt: TGTGCCAGCAGCCGACCTGAGATAGCGGGAGGACGAGCCTACGAGCAGTACTTC; CDR3aa: CASSRPEIAGGRAYEQYF
abundance: once; d_gene: TRBD1; j_gene: TRBJ2-7; v_gene: TRBV18; CDR3nt: TGTGCCAGCTCACCCCAGTCCAGGACAGGGGCCGAGCAGTACTTC; CDR3aa: CASSPQSRTGAEQYF
abundance: .; d_gene: .; j_gene: TRBJ1-4; v_gene: TRBV9; CDR3nt: TGTGCCAGCAGCCCCGTCGGGGGTCGAGCGGAAAAACTGTTTTTT; CDR3aa: CASSPVGGRAEKLFF
abundance: once; d_gene: .; j_gene: TRBJ2-7; v_gene: TRBV3-1/TRBV3-2; CDR3nt: TGTGCCAGCAGCTCCTACTTCCGGACTAACGAGCAGTACTTC; CDR3aa: CASSSYFRTNEQYF
abundance: once; d_gene: TRBD1; j_gene: TRBJ1-2; v_gene: TRBV28; CDR3nt: TGTGCCAGCAGTCATGGGACAGGGACTTATGGCTACACCTTC; CDR3aa: CASSHGTGTYGYTF
abundance: once; d_gene: TRBD1; j_gene: TRBJ1-1; v_gene: TRBV6-5; CDR3nt: TGTGCCAGCACCCAGGGACAGGAGAACACTGAAGCTTTCTTT; CDR3aa: CASTQGQENTEAFF
abundance: .; d_gene: .; j_gene: TRBJ1-1; v_gene: TRBV30; CDR3nt: TGTGCCTGGAGTGTACAAGTGGCGCGGACTGAAGCTTTCTTT; CDR3aa: CAWSVQVARTEAFF
abundance: .; d_gene: .; j_gene: TRBJ2-5; v_gene: TRBV10-3; CDR3nt: TGTGCCATCAGTGAGGGACTCCAAGAGACCCAGTACTTC; CDR3aa: CAISEGLQETQYF
abundance: .; d_gene: TRBD2; j_gene: TRBJ2-5; v_gene: TRBV19; CDR3nt: TGTGCCAGTAGTCGACTAGCGGGAGGGCCGGAGACCCAGTACTTC; CDR3aa: CASSRLAGGPETQYF
abundance: once; d_gene: .; j_gene: TRBJ2-3; v_gene: TRBV6-5; CDR3nt: TGTGCCAGCACTCGGGCGGGAAGCACAGATACGCAGTATTTT; CDR3aa: CASTRAGSTDTQYF
abundance: .; d_gene: .; j_gene: TRBJ1-1; v_gene: TRBV28; CDR3nt: TGTGCCAGCAGTCCCGCGGACAGGAACACTGAAGCTTTCTTT; CDR3aa: CASSPADRNTEAFF
abundance: .; d_gene: TRBD1; j_gene: TRBJ2-3; v_gene: TRBV10-1; CDR3nt: TGCGCCAGCAGGGCCTACGCGACAGGGGACACTTCACGGGATACGCAGTATTTT; CDR3aa: CASRAYATGDTSRDTQYF
abundance: .; d_gene: .; j_gene: TRBJ2-7; v_gene: TRBV10-3; CDR3nt: TGTGCCATCAGTGAGCCGGGTCCCCTTGCCTACGAGCAGTACTTC; CDR3aa: CAISEPGPLAYEQYF
abundance: few; d_gene: .; j_gene: TRBJ2-1; v_gene: TRBV28; CDR3nt: TGTGCCAGCAGTCTGCGGGGCGGTGAGCAGTTCTTC; CDR3aa: CASSLRGGEQFF
abundance: .; d_gene: .; j_gene: TRBJ1-5; v_gene: TRBV28; CDR3nt: TGTGCCAGCAGTTTTGAGGGTTATAGCAATCAGCCCCAGCATTTT; CDR3aa: CASSFEGYSNQPQHF
abundance: .; d_gene: TRBD2; j_gene: TRBJ2-7; v_gene: TRBV7-6; CDR3nt: TGTGCCAGCAGCCCTCCCCCCGGACTAGCGGGGGCCTACGAGCAGTACTTC; CDR3aa: CASSPPPGLAGAYEQYF
abundance: .; d_gene: TRBD1; j_gene: TRBJ2-1; v_gene: TRBV10-3; CDR3nt: TGTGCCATCAGTGATCCTCCCGGGACAGGGTGGGGCAATGAGCAGTTCTTC; CDR3aa: CAISDPPGTGWGNEQFF
abundance: .; d_gene: .; j_gene: TRBJ2-1; v_gene: TRBV18; CDR3nt: TGTGCCAGCTCACCTCAAAAACGGGGTCTGACCTACAATGAGCAGTTCTTC; CDR3aa: CASSPQKRGLTYNEQFF
abundance: .; d_gene: .; j_gene: TRBJ1-5; v_gene: TRBV27; CDR3nt: TGTGCCAGCAGCCAATACAGGGACAATCAGCCCCAGCATTTT; CDR3aa: CASSQYRDNQPQHF
abundance: .; d_gene: .; j_gene: TRBJ2-5; v_gene: TRBV27; CDR3nt: TGTGCCAGCAGTTTATTGGGGCCCCAAGAGACCCAGTACTTC; CDR3aa: CASSLLGPQETQYF
abundance: .; d_gene: .; j_gene: TRBJ1-3; v_gene: TRBV6-5; CDR3nt: TGTGCCAGCAGCACCTCCTACTCTGGAAACACCATATATTTT; CDR3aa: CASSTSYSGNTIYF
abundance: .; d_gene: .; j_gene: TRBJ2-3; v_gene: TRBV5-6; CDR3nt: TGTGCCAGCAGCTTGCTCGGGGATTACACAGATACGCAGTATTTT; CDR3aa: CASSLLGDYTDTQYF
abundance: .; d_gene: .; j_gene: TRBJ2-7; v_gene: TRBV10-2; CDR3nt: TGCGCCAGCAGTGGCAAGGTGGCAGGGATAGGAGACTACGAGCAGTACTTC; CDR3aa: CASSGKVAGIGDYEQYF
abundance: .; d_gene: TRBD1; j_gene: TRBJ1-5; v_gene: TRBV10-3; CDR3nt: TGTGCCATCAGTGAGTCGAGACAGGGAAACAATCAGCCCCAGCATTTT; CDR3aa: CAISESRQGNNQPQHF
abundance: .; d_gene: TRBD1; j_gene: TRBJ1-5; v_gene: TRBV19; CDR3nt: TGTGCCAGTAGCAGATCATCGCAGGGGGCTTTGGGCAATCAGCCCCAGCATTTT; CDR3aa: CASSRSSQGALGNQPQHF
abundance: few; d_gene: .; j_gene: TRBJ2-1; v_gene: TRBV14; CDR3nt: TGTGCCAGCAGCCAAGATGGCTGGAGTGTCTCCTACAATGAGCAGTTCTTC; CDR3aa: CASSQDGWSVSYNEQFF
abundance: .; d_gene: .; j_gene: TRBJ2-3; v_gene: TRBV28; CDR3nt: TGTGCCAGCACCTGGGGAGTCACGGGAGATACGCAGTATTTT; CDR3aa: CASTWGVTGDTQYF
abundance: once; d_gene: TRBD1; j_gene: TRBJ2-1; v_gene: TRBV7-3; CDR3nt: TGTGCCAGCAGCTTAGACAGGGGAAATGAGCAGTTCTTC; CDR3aa: CASSLDRGNEQFF
abundance: once; d_gene: .; j_gene: TRBJ2-1; v_gene: TRBV7-3; CDR3nt: TGTGCCAGCAGCCTCGACCGGGGGAGCTCCTACAATGAGCAGTTCTTC; CDR3aa: CASSLDRGSSYNEQFF
abundance: .; d_gene: TRBD2; j_gene: TRBJ2-1; v_gene: TRBV19; CDR3nt: TGTGCCAGTAGTGTTGCGGGAGCCGGATGGGATGAGCAGTTCTTC; CDR3aa: CASSVAGAGWDEQFF
abundance: .; d_gene: .; j_gene: TRBJ1-4; v_gene: TRBV6-5; CDR3nt: TGTGCCAGCAGTTTCGGTCCACGGAGAGAAAAACTGTTTTTT; CDR3aa: CASSFGPRREKLFF
abundance: .; d_gene: .; j_gene: TRBJ1-3; v_gene: TRBV11-3; CDR3nt: TGTGCCAGCAGCTTAGACCGGGGTGGCGGAAACACCATATATTTT; CDR3aa: CASSLDRGGGNTIYF
abundance: .; d_gene: .; j_gene: TRBJ2-5; v_gene: TRBV5-1; CDR3nt: TGCGCCAGCAGCTTGGGGACTGCGGAAGAGACCCAGTACTTC; CDR3aa: CASSLGTAEETQYF
abundance: .; d_gene: .; j_gene: TRBJ2-1; v_gene: TRBV2; CDR3nt: TGTGCCAGCAGTGCGTTCAATGAGCAGTTCTTC; CDR3aa: CASSAFNEQFF
abundance: once; d_gene: TRBD1; j_gene: TRBJ2-5; v_gene: TRBV7-6; CDR3nt: TGTGCCAGCAGCTTTGCCGGGACAGGGGACATCGAGACCCAGTACTTC; CDR3aa: CASSFAGTGDIETQYF
abundance: .; d_gene: TRBD1; j_gene: TRBJ2-1; v_gene: TRBV27; CDR3nt: TGTGCCAGCAGTGGCGACAGGGGTTACAATGAGCAGTTCTTC; CDR3aa: CASSGDRGYNEQFF
abundance: .; d_gene: .; j_gene: TRBJ2-5; v_gene: TRBV9; CDR3nt: TGTGCCAGCAGCGCCACAGGTTTCCAAGAGACCCAGTACTTC; CDR3aa: CASSATGFQETQYF
abundance: .; d_gene: TRBD1; j_gene: TRBJ2-1; v_gene: TRBV7-9; CDR3nt: TGTGCCAGCAGCTTCCCCCGGGACAGGGGAACCTACAATGAGCAGTTCTTC; CDR3aa: CASSFPRDRGTYNEQFF
abundance: .; d_gene: .; j_gene: TRBJ1-5; v_gene: TRBV28; CDR3nt: TGTGCCAGCAGTTTCGGAGGAAGAGGACAGCCCCAGCATTTT; CDR3aa: CASSFGGRGQPQHF